This T cell receptor (beta chain) is from a study of CD8 T cells in Susac syndrome. RNA, at roughly 0.5 to 1 ug, was reverse transcribed with random hexamers. An immunoSEQ multiplex PCR amplified TCR beta CDR3 over 54 Vbeta and 13 Jbeta. TCRdb reanalysed the immunoSEQ multiplex PCR reads using MiXCR and keeps one entry per CDR3 protein. In the table there are 100,000 to 150,000 distinct CDR3 sequences, over 85% of which are singletons. The CDR3 is 11 residues long. V was clipped by 5 bases and J by 6 bases, with 7 bases between them. Germline-derived CDR1 and CDR2 are MGHDK and SYGVNS. CD8+ and CD4+ T cells from blood underwent TCR beta sequencing, which was carried out in a high-throughput format. Stable or active relapsing-remitting multiple sclerosis, untreated and meeting revised McDonald criteria, defined the controls. Negative isolation yielded CD8+ and CD4+ T cells; FACS enriched TEMRA cells.

This TCR was recovered from a human donor with multiple sclerosis. The chain carries TRBV25-1 and TRBJ1-2; D gene ambiguous. Input material: CD8+ T cells from PBMCs. The CDR3 loop reads CASSLNHGYTF. The CDR3 DNA is TGTGCCAGCAGTTTAAACCATGGCTACACCTTC.